Sequencing of this T cell receptor (beta chain) was carried out in a study of blood T cell repertoires in COVID-19. About the research overall: Samples taken during acute and convalescent COVID-19 were collected in the United States, Italy and Spain. In each case, the material was cDNA or gDNA derived from T cells, B-cell-depleted T cells, or PBMCs.

Assay: immunoSEQ multiplex PCR; the TCRdb copy retains only in-frame clones and omits some. The sample has around 140,000 clones, about 81% seen once. The ends were cut back, 4 bases at V and 4 bases at J, with 14 bases in the middle. CDR3 size: 14 residues. Germline V gene lookup returns CDR1 SGHRS and CDR2 YFSETQ. The V and J genes are TRBV5-1 and TRBJ1-1, with unresolved D. The sequenced sample was peripheral blood. The clonotype comes from a woman aged 80 or older with acute or convalescent COVID-19. CDR3 coding DNA: TGCGCCAGCAGCGTGATCGGGGAGGGCACTGAAGCTTTCTTT. As protein: CASSVIGEGTEAFF.